One sample yielded the 2 T cell receptor beta chains listed below, sequenced in a study of blood T cell repertoires in COVID-19. Assay used: immunoSEQ multiplex PCR; TCRdb lists only in-frame clones, some missing. The data contain about 160,000 clones, approximately 90% of them singletons. Sequencing was performed on peripheral blood. Every receptor here comes from a young man with acute or convalescent COVID-19.

The chain joins TRBV4-1 to TRBJ1-2; 8 nucleotides match TRBD1. The trim removed 1 base at V and 5 bases at J, leaving 3 bases unmatched. CDR3 size: 14 residues. Germline V gives CDR1 MGHRA, CDR2 YSYEKL. In nucleotides, the CDR3 is TGCGCCAGCAGCCAAGGACAGGGGTTTTATGGCTACACCTTC. It is translated as CASSQGQGFYGYTF.

Here the CDR3 reads CASSFDRVDYGYTF. CDR3 bases: TGTGCCAGCAGCTTTGACAGGGTAGACTATGGCTACACCTTC. The chain combines TRBV2 with TRBJ1-2, with 7 bases aligning to TRBD1. CDR1 and CDR2 (germline): SNHLY, FYNNEI. The V and J ends lost 6 bases and 3 bases, in that order; junction bases with no gene match: 7. The CDR3 is 14 residues long.